The 17 T cell receptor beta chains below come from one sample, sequenced in a study of blood T cell repertoires in COVID-19. The protocol was immunoSEQ multiplex PCR, while the TCRdb copy is restricted to in-frame clones and leaves out a portion. The sample holds tens of thousands of clones; around nine tenths are singletons and the top ten take approximately 20%. The sample was peripheral blood. The source is a woman of 80 years or more with acute or convalescent COVID-19.

The chain employs TRBV14 and TRBJ2-7; possible D gene TRBD2, 5 bases. Germline-derived CDR1 and CDR2 are SGHDN and FVKESK. V was shortened by 4 bases and J by 3 bases, with 13 bases between the two germline ends. CDR3 size: 14 residues. The CDR3 bases are TGTGCCAGCAGCCTCGGACTCTTGGGCTACGAGCAGTACTTC. It encodes CASSLGLLGYEQYF.

The V and J genes are TRBV18 and TRBJ1-6; tentative D call: TRBD1 (6 bases). Germline assignment: CDR1 KGHSH and CDR2 LQKENI. This CDR3 is 14 amino acids long. V lost 4 bases and J 8 bases, leaving 12 bases between the germline ends. CDR3 in amino acids: CASSRGQFDSPLHF. In DNA, the CDR3 is TGTGCCAGCTCACGAGGACAGTTTGATTCACCCCTCCACTTT.

This chain links TRBV4-2 with TRBJ2-7; weak D call: TRBD2 (6 bases). The CDR3 covers 14 residues. Per the germline V gene, CDR1 is LGHNA and CDR2 is YNFKEQ. V dropped 1 base and J dropped 3 bases, with 10 bases sitting between them. The CDR3 DNA follows: TGTGCCAGCAGCCAAGGGGGCGGGGTCTACGAGCAGTACTTC. Translated: CASSQGGGVYEQYF.

V is TRBV7-8 and J is TRBJ1-1, with 7 bases lining up with TRBD1. Germline assignment: CDR1 SGHVS and CDR2 FQNEAQ. The CDR3 has 19 amino acids. The V gene end was trimmed by 3 bases and the J gene end by 0 bases; junction bases not matched to a gene: 16. CDR3 DNA: TGTGCCAGCAGCTTTAGCTCTGGAGACAGGGCATACTTGAACACTGAAGCTTTCTTT. Protein: CASSFSSGDRAYLNTEAFF.

This chain uses TRBV7-3 with TRBJ1-1; TRBD1 aligns across 9 bases. V dropped 3 bases and J dropped 1; count of bases not matched to a gene: 3. The CDR3 loop spans 15 amino acids. Germline V gives CDR1 SGHTA, CDR2 FQGTGA. CDR3 DNA: TGTGCCAGCAGCTTTACAGGGGGCTCGAACACTGAAGCTTTCTTT. Translation gives CASSFTGGSNTEAFF.

In its sample, this clone was seen a few times. The chain employs TRBV14 and TRBJ1-4; D not resolved. The CDR3 totals 14 residues. The V end was cut by 4 bases, the J end by 5 bases, with 11 bases between. Germline lookup yields CDR1 SGHDN and CDR2 FVKESK. CDR3 region: CASSPQALNEKLFF. The CDR3 nucleotides read TGTGCCAGCAGCCCTCAGGCCCTAAATGAAAAACTGTTTTTT.

The chain employs TRBV29-1 and TRBJ1-3; 7 bases agree with TRBD1. This CDR3 spans 14 amino acids. Per the germline V gene, CDR1 is SQVTM and CDR2 is ANQGSEA. The V and J ends lost 3 bases and 4 bases, in that order; junction bases with no gene match: 6. The CDR3 here is CSVDASGGGNTIYF. CDR3 DNA: TGCAGCGTTGATGCTTCAGGGGGGGGAAACACCATATATTTT.

V gene TRBV18 combines with J gene TRBJ1-5; tentatively, D is TRBD1 (5 bases). Trimming pared 6 bases from V and 9 bases from J, leaving 15 bases between. The CDR3 has 13 amino acids. The germline gives CDR1 KGHSH, CDR2 LQKENI. The CDR3 region is CASSSAAGVPQHF. CDR3 nucleotide sequence: TGTGCCAGCTCCTCGGCAGCGGGGGTGCCCCAGCATTTT.

The chain carries TRBV19 and TRBJ1-2, with 9 bases fitting TRBD1. Germline CDR1 and CDR2: LNHDA and SQIVND (reference sequence). CDR3 length equals 13 residues. V trimming: 7 bases; J trimming: 7 bases; junction bases outside the gene matches: 7. CDR3 sequence reads: CASNPDRGSGYTF. CDR3 nucleotides: TGTGCCAGTAACCCGGACAGGGGAAGTGGCTACACCTTC.

V and J are TRBV3-1 (or the pseudogene TRBV3-2) and TRBJ2-2, with D possibly being TRBD2 (7 bases). Germline values: CDR1 LGHDT, CDR2 YNNKEL (reference sequence). V lost 7 bases and J 0 bases, leaving 21 bases between the germline ends. The CDR3 sequence is 18 residues long. CDR3 sequence (DNA): TGTGCCAGCATCGCAGGGAGGGGGTGGCGGCCGAACACCGGGGAGCTGTTTTTT. It codes for CASIAGRGWRPNTGELFF.

This clone appeared many times. The rearrangement links TRBV15 to TRBJ2-5; 8 bases agree with TRBD1. J gave up 4 bases and V 1 base, and 5 bases lay outside the gene matches. CDR3 length: 15 amino acids. Germline CDR1 reads LNHNV; CDR2 reads YYDKDF (reference sequence). The DNA of the CDR3 is TGTGCCACCAGCAGAGGCCAGGGGGCTGCAGAGACCCAGTACTTC. It translates to CATSRGQGAAETQYF.

V is TRBV21-1 and J is TRBJ1-1; the D call in the table, TRBD1, was not verified against the DNA. TRBV21-1 is shown as a pseudogene. The CDR3 covers 13 residues. Here the CDR3 reads CASSKSRQTEAFF. The CDR3 nucleotides are TGTGCCAGCAGCAAGTCCCGCCAGACTGAAGCTTTCTTT.

This chain links TRBV5-1 with TRBJ2-7; TRBD1 matches at 8 bases. Unmatched junction bases numbered 10, after V lost 4 bases and J lost 7 bases. Germline V gene sequence: CDR1 SGHRS, CDR2 YFSETQ. CDR3 length: 14 residues. The CDR3 loop reads CASSLYGQGREQYF. DNA for the CDR3: TGCGCCAGCAGCCTATACGGACAGGGCCGGGAGCAGTACTTC.

This clone showed up just once. The CDR3 coding sequence is TGTGCCAGCAGTTACGGAACAGGGGCGGCCGGAAACACCATATATTTT. It yields the protein CASSYGTGAAGNTIYF. The rearrangement joins TRBV6-6 to TRBJ1-3; 7 bases agree with TRBD1. Trimming took 2 bases from V and 4 from J; bases not matched to a gene: 8. This CDR3 is built from 16 residues. The V gene's germline CDR1 is MNHNY and CDR2 SVGAGI (reference sequence).

This clone appeared a few times. The V call is TRBV7-3, the J call TRBJ2-2; TRBD2 matches at 14 bases. CDR1 is SGHTA, CDR2 FQGTGA, per germline. Trimming took 4 bases from V and 8 from J; bases not matched to a gene: 9. The length of the CDR3 is 17 residues. This CDR3 is CASSSLGLAGVGGELFF. In DNA, the CDR3 is TGTGCCAGCAGCTCGCTGGGACTAGCGGGAGTCGGAGGGGAGCTGTTTTTT. The full variable domain, completed using reference TRBV7-3 and TRBJ2-2, is GAGVSQTPSNKVTEKGKYVELRCDPISGHTALYWYRQSLGQGPEFLIYFQGTGAADDSGLPNDRFFAVRPEGSVSTLKIQRTERGDSAVYLCASSSLGLAGVGGELFFGEGSRLTVL.

This chain connects TRBV4-3 to TRBJ2-1, with D possibly being TRBD1 (6 bases). V lost 3 bases, J lost 4 bases, and 10 bases lay in between. Germline loops: CDR1 LGHNA, CDR2 YSLEER. The CDR3 is 14 amino acids. CDR3 DNA sequence: TGCGCCAGCAGCCAGGGCGACAGGTACAATGAGCAGTTCTTC. It encodes CASSQGDRYNEQFF.

This chain connects TRBV19 to TRBJ1-1; TRBD1 agrees at 9 bases. Germline values: CDR1 LNHDA, CDR2 SQIVND (reference sequence). The CDR3 consists of 16 residues. V shed 1 base, J shed 4 bases, and the junction held 7 bases outside the gene matches. The CDR3 spells CASSIAQGASGTEAFF. CDR3 DNA sequence: TGTGCCAGTAGTATAGCACAGGGGGCCTCGGGCACTGAAGCTTTCTTT.